This T cell receptor beta chain was identified during a study of identical twins. Study-wide results and caveats: There is a chance that invariant MAIT and iNKT cells partially muddied zero-insertion analyses.

This clonotype was seen repeatedly, ten times or more. Its antigen is undetermined. Template switching, a step in the protocol, added a universal primer site, and cDNA carried unique molecular identifiers. In TCRdb, the 5' RACE reads were re-called with MiXCR into one record per CDR3 protein. The table lists about 100,000 distinct CDR3 sequences, around 5.5% of them singletons. This sequence originates from a woman between 45 and 65 years old in good health. The sample taken for sequencing was memory T cells sorted from blood.

This CDR3 reads CASSLEDGTIYGYTF. In DNA, the CDR3 is TGTGCCAGCAGCTTGGAAGACGGAACGATCTATGGCTACACCTTC. The chain employs TRBV5-5 and TRBJ1-2, with unresolved D. Trimming stripped 0 bases from V and 4 bases from J, with 13 bases between. The length of the CDR3 is 15 residues. Germline V gives CDR1 SGHKS, CDR2 YYEKEE (reference sequence).